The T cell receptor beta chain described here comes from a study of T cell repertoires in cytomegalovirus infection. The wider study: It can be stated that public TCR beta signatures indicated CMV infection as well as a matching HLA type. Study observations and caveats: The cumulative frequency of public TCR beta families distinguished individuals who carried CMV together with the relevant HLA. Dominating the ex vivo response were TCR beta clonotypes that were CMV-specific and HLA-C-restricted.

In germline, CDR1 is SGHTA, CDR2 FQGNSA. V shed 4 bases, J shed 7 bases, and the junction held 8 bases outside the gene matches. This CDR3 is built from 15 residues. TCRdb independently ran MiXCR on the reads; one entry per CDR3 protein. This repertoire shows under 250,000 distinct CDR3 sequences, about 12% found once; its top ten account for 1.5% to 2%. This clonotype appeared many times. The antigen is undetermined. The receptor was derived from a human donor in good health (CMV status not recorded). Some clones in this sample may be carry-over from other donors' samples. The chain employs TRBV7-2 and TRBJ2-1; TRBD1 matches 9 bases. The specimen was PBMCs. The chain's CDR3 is CASSSDRGYRNEQFF. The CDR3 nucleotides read TGTGCCAGCAGCTCTGACAGGGGGTATAGGAATGAGCAGTTCTTC.